The 32 T cell receptor beta chains below all came from one sample that was sequenced in a study of neurological immune-mediated disorders. TCRdb processed the 5' RACE reads anew with MiXCR; each CDR3 protein has one entry. The sample shows roughly 70,000 distinct CDR3 sequences, less than 4% of them seen only once. Sequenced sample: PBMCs. Receptors originate from a man in his thirties or forties with multiple sclerosis.

As for this clonotype: This clone may be a read error of a much larger clone one base away. No conserved phenylalanine or tryptophan ends this CDR3, so it is likely a read error. The J gene is TRBJ2-2, the V gene TRBV7-2; no clear D. The V and J ends lost 5 bases and 5 bases respectively, with 12 bases between them. CDR3 size: 14 residues. The V gene's germline CDR1 is SGHTA and CDR2 FQGNSA. The CDR3 DNA sequence: TGTGCCAGCAGCCCAGGAACCGGGACCGGGGAGCTGTTTTGT. Translation gives CASSPGTGTGELFC.

This clonotype came up many times. The genes are TRBV5-1 and TRBJ2-7, with 11 bases lining up with TRBD1. J gave up 5 bases and V 3 bases, and 13 bases lay outside the gene matches. Per the germline V gene, CDR1 is SGHRS and CDR2 is YFSETQ. CDR3 length: 17 residues. The CDR3 DNA follows: TGCGCCAGCAGCTCTCTGGGAGGACAGGGGGCGGAGCACGAGCAGTACTTC. This translates into CASSSLGGQGAEHEQYF. The complete variable domain, with remaining parts taken from reference TRBV5-1 and TRBJ2-7, reads KAGVTQTPRYLIKTRGQQVTLSCSPISGHRSVSWYQQTPGQGLQFLFEYFSETQRNKGNFPGRFSGRQFSNSRSEMNVSTLELGDSALYLCASSSLGGQGAEHEQYFGPGTRLTVT.

This rearrangement joins TRBV10-2 to TRBJ2-7, with TRBD1 identical over 8 bases. Germline V gene data show CDR1 as WSHSY and CDR2 as SAAADI. V lost 8 bases to trimming and J lost 3 bases; unmatched junction nucleotides: 15. The CDR3 runs to 16 residues. The CDR3 spells CASRTGKLLSGYEQYF. DNA for the CDR3: TGCGCCAGCCGGACAGGGAAGTTGCTTTCGGGCTACGAGCAGTACTTC.

As for this clonotype: A much larger clonotype is one base distant, so this may be a read error. The chain uses TRBV10-1 and TRBJ2-3, with 7 bases that match TRBD2. CDR1 is WNHNN and CDR2 is SYGVQD in the germline V gene (reference sequence). The CDR3 runs to 15 residues. CDR3 DNA: TGCGACAGCAGTGAGGAGCGGGGATGGGGAGATACGCAGTATTTT. Protein: CDSSEERGWGDTQYF.

The table lists this clonotype with many counts. The chain is built from TRBV7-2 and TRBJ2-7; D may be TRBD1 or TRBD2 (5 bases each). CDR3 length: 16 amino acids. The ends were cut back, 4 bases at V and 3 bases at J, with 19 bases in the middle. Germline assignment: CDR1 SGHTA and CDR2 FQGNSA. The CDR3 is CASSSPHRDGLYEQYF. CDR3 DNA sequence: TGTGCCAGCAGCTCCCCACACCGGGACGGTCTCTACGAGCAGTACTTC. The full variable domain, its missing parts supplied by reference TRBV7-2 and TRBJ2-7, is GAGVSQSPSNKVTEKGKDVELRCDPISGHTALYWYRQSLGQGLEFLIYFQGNSAPDKSGLPSDRFSAERTGGSVSTLTIQRTQQEDSAVYLCASSSPHRDGLYEQYFGPGTRLTVT.

This clonotype was detected many times. The chain couples TRBV7-9 to TRBJ1-1; the D is unclear. Germline CDR1 and CDR2: SEHNR and FQNEAQ (reference sequence). CDR3 size: 16 residues. The V and J ends lost 2 bases and 6 bases respectively, with 19 bases between them. CDR3 bases: TGTGCCAGCAGCTTAATATATTCCGAACTGATACCTGAAGCTTTCTTT. Translating it yields CASSLIYSELIPEAFF. The full variable domain, with the rest looked up from reference TRBV7-9 and TRBJ1-1, is DTGVSQNPRHKITKRGQNVTFRCDPISEHNRLYWYRQTLGQGPEFLTYFQNEAQLEKSRLLSDRFSAERPKGSFSTLEIQRTEQGDSAMYLCASSLIYSELIPEAFFGQGTRLTVV.

This clonotype came up many times. This sequence joins TRBV20-1 and TRBJ2-7; 7 bases line up with TRBD1. The CDR3 is made up of 13 amino acids. The V gene's germline CDR1 is DFQATT and CDR2 SNEGSKA (reference sequence). Unmatched junction bases numbered 5, after V lost 2 bases and J lost 4 bases. CDR3 region: CSARPGQQYEQYF. The CDR3 DNA reads as TGCAGTGCTAGACCGGGACAGCAGTACGAGCAGTACTTC.

This clonotype was found many times. This chain uses TRBV20-1 with TRBJ2-2; 9 bases match TRBD2. V dropped 1 base and J dropped 0; count of bases not matched to a gene: 0. Per the germline V gene, CDR1 is DFQATT and CDR2 is SNEGSKA (reference sequence). The CDR3 runs 15 residues. This chain's CDR3 is CSARVAGANTGELFF. CDR3 DNA sequence: TGCAGTGCTAGAGTAGCGGGGGCGAACACCGGGGAGCTGTTTTTT.

This clonotype was detected many times. V and J are TRBV6-1 and TRBJ1-4; D ambiguous. The CDR3 contains 15 residues. V lost 4 bases and J lost 0, with 9 bases in between. The germline CDR1 and CDR2 sequences are MNHNS and SASEGT. The CDR3 spells CASSGRGATNEKLFF. The CDR3 region has the DNA TGTGCCAGCAGTGGACGAGGAGCAACTAATGAAAAACTGTTTTTT.

In this sample, this clonotype turned up many times. The genes are TRBV6-5 and TRBJ1-1; D is uncertain. The CDR3 covers 16 residues. The V and J ends lost 6 bases and 2 bases respectively, with 19 bases between them. The V gene's germline CDR1 is MNHEY and CDR2 SVGAGI. CDR3: CASRSGPYSLNTEAFF. DNA for the CDR3: TGTGCCAGCAGATCCGGTCCCTATTCTCTTAACACTGAAGCTTTCTTT.

This clonotype was counted at least ten times. The chain employs TRBV7-9 and TRBJ1-3; TRBD1 agrees at 9 bases. Looked up from germline, CDR1 is SEHNR and CDR2 is FQNEAQ (reference sequence). V shed 4 bases and J 2 bases; nucleotides not matched to a gene: 3. The CDR3 is made up of 15 amino acids. CDR3: CASSYTGGTGNTIYF. The CDR3 coding sequence is TGTGCCAGCAGCTATACAGGGGGCACTGGAAACACCATATATTTT.

This clonotype has a count of ten or more. This rearrangement joins TRBV5-5 to TRBJ1-1, with 7 nucleotides matching TRBD1. Trimming cost V 4 bases and J 1 base; bases outside gene matches: 4. Germline V gene sequence: CDR1 SGHKS, CDR2 YYEKEE (reference sequence). This CDR3 spans 14 amino acids. CDR3: CASSTGTANTEAFF. In nucleotides, the CDR3 is TGTGCCAGCAGCACCGGGACAGCGAACACTGAAGCTTTCTTT.

This clonotype was counted ten times or more. The V and J genes are TRBV10-3 and TRBJ2-2; no firm D call. In germline, CDR1 is ENHRY, CDR2 SYGVKD. This CDR3 is 15 amino acids long. V lost 3 bases and J lost 0, with 8 bases in between. As DNA, the CDR3 is TGTGCCATCAGTGACTACGGAGCGAACACCGGGGAGCTGTTTTTT. Translating it yields CAISDYGANTGELFF.

The chain recombines TRBV3-1 with TRBJ2-5; no clear D gene. Trimming removed 6 bases at V and 5 bases at J, with 7 bases between. There are 11 residues in the CDR3. Germline V gene sequence: CDR1 LGHDT, CDR2 YNNKEL (reference sequence). As DNA, the CDR3 is TGTGCCAGCAGAAGGCAGGAGACCCAGTACTTC. It is translated as CASRRQETQYF.

This clonotype was found many times. The chain carries TRBV7-2 and TRBJ2-5; TRBD2 aligns across 9 bases. V was clipped by 2 bases and J by 2 bases; unmatched bases: 6. The CDR3 has 16 residues. The V gene's germline CDR1 is SGHTA and CDR2 FQGNSA. CDR3 bases: TGTGCCAGCAGCTTATCCTCGACTAGCGGTCAAGAGACCCAGTACTTC. It codes for CASSLSSTSGQETQYF.

This clonotype was seen repeatedly, ten times or more. The chain uses TRBV27 and TRBJ2-2; D call uncertain. V gave up 4 bases and J gave up 2 bases, with 5 bases separating them. Germline CDR1 and CDR2: MNHEY and SMNVEV (reference sequence). This CDR3 is built from 13 residues. The CDR3 sequence is CASSSLNTGELFF. The CDR3 nucleotides are TGTGCCAGCAGTTCCCTAAACACCGGGGAGCTGTTTTTT.

This clonotype has at least ten counts. This chain joins TRBV7-2 and TRBJ2-3; D may be TRBD1 or TRBD2 (5 bases each). Germline V CDR1 and CDR2: SGHTA, FQGNSA. The ends were cut back, 2 bases at V and 4 bases at J, with 10 bases in the middle. This CDR3 has 14 residues. In DNA form, the CDR3 reads TGTGCCAGCAGCTTACGGGGACCTCCAGATACGCAGTATTTT. It encodes CASSLRGPPDTQYF.

This clonotype has ten or more counts. This sequence joins TRBV5-1 and TRBJ1-1; the match to TRBD1 covers 12 bases. V shed 3 bases and J 6 bases; nucleotides not matched to a gene: 6. Germline V lookup: CDR1 SGHRS, CDR2 YFSETQ. This CDR3 is built from 15 residues. CDR3 DNA sequence: TGCGCCAGCAGCTACCCCGGGACAGGGGGCTCTGAAGCTTTCTTT. Translating it yields CASSYPGTGGSEAFF.

This clonotype was observed many times. This sequence joins TRBV5-1 and TRBJ1-4, with D possibly being TRBD1 (5 bases). V lost 0 bases to trimming and J lost 8 bases, with 11 bases between them. The CDR3 spans 14 residues. Germline CDR1 is SGHRS and CDR2 is YFSETQ. The CDR3 loop reads CASSLAPGQEKLFF. The CDR3 DNA reads TGCGCCAGCAGCTTGGCGCCAGGGCAAGAAAAACTGTTTTTT.

This clonotype was observed at least ten times. This chain joins TRBV7-9 and TRBJ2-1, with TRBD2 matching 11 bases. The CDR3 totals 15 residues. Looked up from germline, CDR1 is SEHNR and CDR2 is FQNEAQ (reference sequence). J was trimmed by 4 bases and V by 4 bases; bases with no gene match: 3. CDR3: CASSSTSGGYNEQFF. CDR3 nucleotide sequence: TGTGCCAGCAGCTCTACTAGCGGGGGATACAATGAGCAGTTCTTC.

In this sample, this clonotype turned up many times. V is TRBV4-1 and J is TRBJ2-3; 10 bases are a match to TRBD2. Germline V gene sequence: CDR1 MGHRA, CDR2 YSYEKL. The CDR3 has 16 amino acids. V shed 2 bases, J shed 0 bases, and the junction held 2 bases outside the gene matches. The CDR3 region is CASSQTSGASTDTQYF. For the CDR3, the DNA is TGCGCCAGCAGCCAAACTAGCGGGGCTAGCACAGATACGCAGTATTTT.

The chain couples TRBV25-1 to TRBJ1-6, with 10 bases that match TRBD1. Trimming took 8 bases from V and 8 from J; bases not matched to a gene: 6. Germline V gene data show CDR1 as MGHDK and CDR2 as SYGVNS. The CDR3 is 14 residues long. The CDR3 protein is CASLRQGADSPLHF. The CDR3, as DNA: TGTGCCAGCCTACGACAGGGGGCCGATTCACCCCTCCACTTT.

In this sample, this clonotype turned up a few times. The rearrangement joins TRBV7-2 to TRBJ2-7; D remains unclear. The ends were cut back, 1 base at V and 7 bases at J, with 11 bases in the middle. Looked up from germline, CDR1 is SGHTA and CDR2 is FQGNSA. CDR3 size: 13 residues. The CDR3 region is CASSLVLNGEQYF. CDR3 nucleotide sequence: TGTGCCAGCAGCTTAGTCCTCAACGGGGAGCAGTACTTC.

Regarding this clonotype: Since a much larger clone is just one base distant, this may be a read error. The V call is TRBV27, the J call TRBJ2-7; 10 positions match TRBD2. J gave up 2 bases and V 4 bases, and 5 bases lay outside the gene matches. The CDR3 length is 15 residues. Germline-derived CDR1 and CDR2 are MNHEY and SMNVEV (reference sequence). This CDR3 is CASSWTSGHPYEQYF. In DNA, the CDR3 is TGTGCCAGCAGTTGGACTAGCGGACACCCCTACGAGCAGTACTTC.

This clonotype has ten or more counts. This chain joins TRBV20-1 and TRBJ2-7; 7 nucleotides line up with TRBD1. The CDR3 runs 12 residues. Germline CDR1 DFQATT, CDR2 SNEGSKA (reference sequence). V shed 6 bases and J 1 base; nucleotides not matched to a gene: 3. CDR3 protein: CSARDSSYEQYF. CDR3 coding DNA: TGCAGTGCAAGGGACAGTTCCTACGAGCAGTACTTC.

The sample holds many counts of this clonotype. The chain carries TRBV6-1 and TRBJ2-3, with 11 bases fitting TRBD2. Germline V lookup: CDR1 MNHNS, CDR2 SASEGT. The CDR3 is made up of 16 amino acids. With 2 bases clipped from V and 0 bases from J, the junction kept 1 base outside the gene matches. Written as DNA, the CDR3 is TGTGCCAGCAGTGAATCTAGCGGGGGGAGCACAGATACGCAGTATTTT. Protein sequence: CASSESSGGSTDTQYF.

This clonotype was recorded many times. The genes are TRBV7-2 and TRBJ2-5; either TRBD1 or TRBD2 may supply D (6 bases each). The CDR3 is 13 residues long. Looked up from germline, CDR1 is SGHTA and CDR2 is FQGNSA. The ends were cut back, 6 bases at V and 2 bases at J, with 10 bases in the middle. The chain's CDR3 is CASSRGAQETQYF. CDR3 DNA sequence: TGTGCCAGCAGTAGGGGGGCACAAGAGACCCAGTACTTC.

This clonotype was observed at least ten times. V is TRBV5-1 and J is TRBJ2-6; D may match TRBD1 or TRBD2 (5 bases each). V gave up 0 bases and J gave up 3 bases, with 10 bases separating them. CDR3 length: 16 residues. Germline V gene sequence: CDR1 SGHRS, CDR2 YFSETQ. The DNA for the CDR3 is TGCGCCAGCAGCTTGGGAGGGGCGCTTGGGGCCAACGTCCTGACTTTC. Translation gives CASSLGGALGANVLTF.

This clonotype was found many times. The rearrangement uses TRBV5-1 and TRBJ1-1; D is undetermined. CDR1 SGHRS and CDR2 YFSETQ come from the germline V gene. Deletions cut 4 bases from V and 3 bases from J, with 16 bases between. This CDR3 is 15 amino acids long. Here the CDR3 reads CASSPLADFDTEAFF. CDR3 in DNA: TGCGCCAGCAGCCCGCTAGCGGATTTTGACACTGAAGCTTTCTTT. Looking up the rest from reference TRBV5-1 and TRBJ1-1 gives the full variable domain: KAGVTQTPRYLIKTRGQQVTLSCSPISGHRSVSWYQQTPGQGLQFLFEYFSETQRNKGNFPGRFSGRQFSNSRSEMNVSTLELGDSALYLCASSPLADFDTEAFFGQGTRLTVV.

There are many counts of this clonotype. The chain employs TRBV7-3 and TRBJ1-2, with 12 nucleotides matching TRBD1. J gave up 6 bases and V 2 bases, and 7 bases lay outside the gene matches. This CDR3 is built from 16 residues. Germline V gene data show CDR1 as SGHTA and CDR2 as FQGTGA. The CDR3 protein is CASSLARGQGADGYTF. The CDR3 DNA reads TGTGCCAGCAGCTTAGCTAGGGGACAGGGGGCGGATGGCTACACCTTC.

There are many counts of this clonotype. V and J are TRBV7-9 and TRBJ2-7, with D unresolved. Germline assignment: CDR1 SEHNR and CDR2 FQNEAQ (reference sequence). The CDR3 loop spans 11 amino acids. The V end was cut by 5 bases, the J end by 3 bases, with 5 bases between. CDR3 bases: TGTGCCAGCAGCGGTCACTACGAGCAGTACTTC. Translation gives CASSGHYEQYF. The full variable domain, rest sourced from reference TRBV7-9 and TRBJ2-7, is DTGVSQNPRHKITKRGQNVTFRCDPISEHNRLYWYRQTLGQGPEFLTYFQNEAQLEKSRLLSDRFSAERPKGSFSTLEIQRTEQGDSAMYLCASSGHYEQYFGPGTRLTVT.

About this clonotype: This may come from a read error, since a much larger clone is one base off. Here the CDR3 reads CASSRNWGPETHYF. The CDR3 nucleotides are TGTGCCAGCAGCCGAAATTGGGGGCCGGAGACCCATTACTTC. The chain links TRBV6-2 or TRBV6-3 to TRBJ2-5; tentative D call: TRBD1 (6 bases). Germline CDR1 and CDR2: MNHEY and SVGEGT. The CDR3 is 14 residues long.